This T cell receptor (beta chain) derives from a study of response to subunit inactivated influenza vaccine. MiXCR, run by TCRdb on the RT-PCR reads, gives a single entry per CDR3 protein. The table records about 580,000 distinct CDR3 sequences, approximately 14% of them present only once. The CDR3 has 14 amino acids. CDR1 is SGHKS and CDR2 is YYEKEE in the germline V gene (reference sequence). V lost 3 bases to trimming and J lost 6 bases, with 13 bases between them. This chain links TRBV5-5 with TRBJ1-5; D remains unclear. The clonotype comes from a man over 45 who received an inactivated influenza vaccine. Sequencing used PBMCs from blood, obtained about 11 days after vaccination. In nucleotides, the CDR3 is TGTGCCAGCAGCTCGGCCGGGGTCACTCAGCCCCAGCATTTT. Translation gives CASSSAGVTQPQHF.